This T cell receptor beta chain was identified during a study of blood T cell repertoires in COVID-19. Study information: COVID-19 samples from acute and convalescent phases originated in the United States, Italy and Spain. Nucleic acid was either cDNA or gDNA, and it came from T cells, B-cell-depleted T cells, or PBMCs.

Germline CDR1 and CDR2: SGHNT and YENEEA. CDR3 length: 19 residues. Trimming pared 6 bases from V and 2 bases from J, leaving 25 bases between. As processed by the authors: Amplifying reference gene primers gave estimates of nucleated cell counts. The method was immunoSEQ multiplex PCR; TCRdb's version includes in-frame clones alone and lacks a portion of them. V, J and clone size reflect that table, while D and trimming were determined from the DNA. The data show 60,000 to 85,000 clones, about 86% seen once. The chain is built from TRBV11-3 and TRBJ2-2; no reliable D call. Sequenced input: peripheral blood. The clonotype comes from a human donor in a cohort sampled during active COVID-19. In nucleotides, the CDR3 is TGTGCCAGCAGGGTATATTCCCTCGGCAGCAACAGTAACACCGGGGAGCTGTTTTTT. Translated, it gives CASRVYSLGSNSNTGELFF. The variable domain in full, completed from reference TRBV11-3 and TRBJ2-2, reads EAGVVQSPRYKIIEKKQPVAFWCNPISGHNTLYWYLQNLGQGPELLIRYENEEAVDDSQLPKDRFSAERLKGVDSTLKIQPAELGDSAVYLCASRVYSLGSNSNTGELFFGEGSRLTVL.